This T cell receptor (beta chain) originates from a study of post-analysis software for immune sequencing data (dated by TCRdb to the mid-2010s). Describing the broader study: Recorded disease courses included relapsing-remitting, secondary progressive and progressive-relapsing multiple sclerosis, with some patients lacking subtype annotation. The patient repertoires were set against about 12 previously published healthy control repertoires from donors whose ages ranged from roughly 6 to 25 years. A subset of samples was prepared in parallel using single-end sample barcoding, then pooled and co-amplified after Illumina adapter ligation.

About this clonotype itself: The antigen it recognizes is unknown. No per-base quality is available; no much larger clone lies one base away.

Library preparation employed PCR. Instrument used: Illumina HiSeq 2500. Unique molecular identifiers were incorporated into TCR beta cDNA libraries to reduce PCR and sequencing biases. Every 1 to 10 million input T cells yielded around 500,000 cDNA molecules, meaning each molecule approximated one T cell. The patient libraries were prepared and sequenced using the same protocol as the earlier healthy control dataset. Within a given batch, samples were prepared together, multiplexed and sequenced on the same HiSeq lane. As for the original processing: Raw barcoded reads were processed with MIGEC, and single-read molecular identifier groups were discarded before consensus assembly and CDR3 extraction. VDJtools was used for post-analysis of the clonotype tables, with diversity normalized by down-sampling every dataset to the smallest sample size. In repertoire overlap clustering, CDR3 amino acid sequences, but not nucleotide sequences, were matched to correct batch-related cross-sample contamination. In-frame beta chains were kept once TCRdb had trimmed the public reads at Q25 with fastp and called clones with MiXCR. Merged by CDR3 protein, the rows form single entries marked with the most common genes and DNA. The V and J calls reflect TCRdb's pipeline rather than the authors' work. The sample yields roughly 870,000 distinct CDR3 sequences; 53% were counted once. About 4.5% of the sample belongs to the ten largest clones.

TCR beta repertoires were profiled from peripheral blood of some 13 young patients with multiple sclerosis to demonstrate the VDJtools post-analysis software. The multiple sclerosis patients were children and adolescents ranging in age from roughly 6 to 16 years. Paper-wide results and their limitations: The multiple sclerosis patient group was slightly younger than the control group. Direct clustering with F measure showed strong co-clustering of samples prepared in the same batch, prompting a batch-effect correction. Multiple sclerosis patients had significantly lower normalized Chao1 diversity than controls, a result that suggests substantial peripheral T-cell clonal expansion.

Sequenced: blood. The TCR comes from a girl aged 10-17 years with multiple sclerosis.

In nucleotides, the sequence is TGTGCCTGGAGTGCCGCAGGGGCTCGATTCTACGAGCAGTACTTC. This gives the protein CAWSAAGARFYEQYF. In this chain, TRBV30 is recombined with TRBJ2-7; perhaps TRBD1 is the D gene, with 6 bases matching. Spanning cysteine to phenylalanine, the CDR3 consists of 15 amino acids. Only the CDR3 DNA is retained, 45 bases long and in frame from the first base. The germline ends are 16 bases apart after V is trimmed by 1 base and J by 3 bases. CDR1 GTSNPN and CDR2 SVGIG were looked up in the germline V gene (reference sequence).